Sequencing of this T cell receptor beta chain was carried out in a study of cytomegalovirus exposure and HLA in healthy donors. Trimming removed 3 bases from V and 4 bases from J, with 3 bases in between. This CDR3 region has 12 residues. Germline CDR1 and CDR2: MNHEY and SMNVEV (reference sequence). It was with 60 Vbeta and 13 Jbeta primers that the PCR ran. The repertoire was sequenced with immunoSEQ multiplex PCR; TCRdb's copy has only in-frame clones and lacks some. This table has 150,000 to 200,000 clones, 55% to 75% appearing once. Every donor was a healthy person donating bone marrow. This clone was seen only a few times.

The rearrangement uses TRBV27 and TRBJ1-4; no firm D call. This clonotype was sampled from a human donor in good health. The sample taken for sequencing was PBMCs. The CDR3 nucleotides read TGTGCCAGCAGTTTCCATAATGAAAAACTGTTTTTT. This encodes CASSFHNEKLFF.